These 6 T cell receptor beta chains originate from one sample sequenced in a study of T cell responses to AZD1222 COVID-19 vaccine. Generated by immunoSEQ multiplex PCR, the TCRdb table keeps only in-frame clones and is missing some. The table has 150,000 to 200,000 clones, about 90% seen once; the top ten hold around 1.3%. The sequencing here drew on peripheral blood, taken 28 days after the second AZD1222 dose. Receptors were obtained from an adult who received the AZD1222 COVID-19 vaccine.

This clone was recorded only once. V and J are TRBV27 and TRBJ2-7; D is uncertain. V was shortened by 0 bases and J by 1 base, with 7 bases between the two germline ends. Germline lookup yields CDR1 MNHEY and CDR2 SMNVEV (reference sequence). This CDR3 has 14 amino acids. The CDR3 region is CASSLSDRSYEQYF. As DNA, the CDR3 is TGTGCCAGCAGTTTATCCGATCGGTCCTACGAGCAGTACTTC.

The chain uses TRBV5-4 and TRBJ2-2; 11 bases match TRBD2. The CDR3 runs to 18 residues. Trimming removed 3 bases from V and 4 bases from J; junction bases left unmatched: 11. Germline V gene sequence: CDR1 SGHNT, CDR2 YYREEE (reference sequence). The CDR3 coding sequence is TGTGCCAGCAGCTCCTCTGCTAGCGGGGGGCCGGGCACCGGGGAGCTGTTTTTT. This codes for CASSSSASGGPGTGELFF.

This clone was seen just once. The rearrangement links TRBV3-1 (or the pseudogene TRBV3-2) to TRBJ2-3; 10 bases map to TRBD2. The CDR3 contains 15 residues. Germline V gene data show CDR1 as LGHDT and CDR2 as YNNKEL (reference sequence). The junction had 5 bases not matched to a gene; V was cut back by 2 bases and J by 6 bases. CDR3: CASSQPAGGADTQYF. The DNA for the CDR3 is TGTGCCAGCAGCCAACCAGCGGGAGGGGCGGATACGCAGTATTTT.

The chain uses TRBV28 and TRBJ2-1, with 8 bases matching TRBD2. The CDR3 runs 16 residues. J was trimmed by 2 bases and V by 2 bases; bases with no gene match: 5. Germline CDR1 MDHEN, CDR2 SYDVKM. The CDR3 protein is CASSLLAGAAYNEQFF. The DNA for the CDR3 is TGTGCCAGCAGTTTACTAGCGGGCGCCGCCTACAATGAGCAGTTCTTC.

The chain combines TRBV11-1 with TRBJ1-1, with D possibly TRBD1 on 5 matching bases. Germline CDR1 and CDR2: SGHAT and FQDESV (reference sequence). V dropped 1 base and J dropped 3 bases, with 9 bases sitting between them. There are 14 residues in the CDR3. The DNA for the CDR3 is TGTGCCAGCAGCTTAGACGGGGGTGACACTGAAGCTTTCTTT. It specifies CASSLDGGDTEAFF.

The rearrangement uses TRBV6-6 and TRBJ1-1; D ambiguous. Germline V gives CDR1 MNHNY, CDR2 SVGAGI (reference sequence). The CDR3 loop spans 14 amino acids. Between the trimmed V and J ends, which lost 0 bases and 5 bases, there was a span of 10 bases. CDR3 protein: CASSYSSSPTEAFF. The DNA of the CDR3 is TGTGCCAGCAGTTACTCGTCAAGCCCTACTGAAGCTTTCTTT.